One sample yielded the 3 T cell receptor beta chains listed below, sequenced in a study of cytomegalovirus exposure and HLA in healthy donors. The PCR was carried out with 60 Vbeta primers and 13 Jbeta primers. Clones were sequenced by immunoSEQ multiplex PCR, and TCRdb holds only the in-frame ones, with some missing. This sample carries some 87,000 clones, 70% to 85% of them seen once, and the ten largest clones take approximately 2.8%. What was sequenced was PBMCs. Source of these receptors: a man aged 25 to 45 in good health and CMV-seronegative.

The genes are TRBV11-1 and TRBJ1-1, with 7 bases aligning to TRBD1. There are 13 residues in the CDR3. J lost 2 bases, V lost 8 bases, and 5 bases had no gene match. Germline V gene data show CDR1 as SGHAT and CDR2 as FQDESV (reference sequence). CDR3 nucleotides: TGTGCCAGCGGCGGACAGGATAACACTGAAGCTTTCTTT. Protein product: CASGGQDNTEAFF.

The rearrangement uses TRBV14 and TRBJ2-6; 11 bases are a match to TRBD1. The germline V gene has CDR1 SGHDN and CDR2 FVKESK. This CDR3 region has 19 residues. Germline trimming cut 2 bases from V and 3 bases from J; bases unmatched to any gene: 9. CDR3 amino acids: CASSQPNRDRGFGANVLTF. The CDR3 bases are TGTGCCAGCAGCCAACCAAACCGGGACAGGGGGTTTGGGGCCAACGTCCTGACTTTC.

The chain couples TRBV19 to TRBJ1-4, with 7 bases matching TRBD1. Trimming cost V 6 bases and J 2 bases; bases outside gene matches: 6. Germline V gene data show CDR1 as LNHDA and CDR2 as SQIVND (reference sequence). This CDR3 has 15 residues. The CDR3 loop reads CASRAGGTTNEKLFF. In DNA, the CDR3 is TGTGCCAGTAGGGCAGGGGGAACGACTAATGAAAAACTGTTTTTT.